Listed below are T cell receptor beta chains from one sample, sequenced in a study of STAT5B mutations in CD4+ large granular lymphocyte leukemia. Only in-frame clones appear in the TCRdb table, and some are missing; sequencing was by immunoSEQ multiplex PCR. Of 25,000 to 30,000 clones listed, 70% to 75% were seen once; the top ten hold 3% to 3.5%. The source material was CD4+ T cells from blood buffy coats. The receptors were gathered from a human donor in good health. Each CDR3 is given with its conserved first and last residue. A D gene is named only where the DNA matches it firmly. The size entry is marked missing in some rows and otherwise reads once, few, many or a size class.

NA	TRBJ1-2	TRBD1	TRBV7-2	TGTGCCAGCAGCCAGGACAGGGGGCGATTCGGCTACACCTTC	CASSQDRGRFGYTF
NA	TRBJ1-4	NA	TRBV2	TGTGCCAGCAGTGGAGGGACTAATGAAAAACTGTTTTTT	CASSGGTNEKLFF
NA	TRBJ2-1	NA	TRBV2	TGTGCCAGCAGTCGGACCGGGGTTGAGCAGTTCTTC	CASSRTGVEQFF
NA	TRBJ2-2	TRBD2	TRBV10-3	TGTGCCATCAGTAGACCTCCGGGACAGGGACTAGCGGGAGCCACCGGGGAGCTGTTTTTT	CAISRPPGQGLAGATGELFF
once	TRBJ2-1	TRBD2	TRBV7-8	TGTGCCAGCAACTCGGCGGGGAGACTAGCGGGAGGAAATGAGCAGTTCTTC	CASNSAGRLAGGNEQFF
NA	TRBJ2-5	TRBD1	TRBV7-6	TGTGCCAGCAGCCCCAGACAGGGGGAGACCCAGTACTTC	CASSPRQGETQYF
NA	TRBJ2-1	TRBD2	TRBV7-2	TGTGCCAGCAGCCCTAGCGGGCACCACTACAATGAGCAGTTCTTC	CASSPSGHHYNEQFF
NA	TRBJ2-2	TRBD2	TRBV30	TGTGCCTGGAGTGTACTACTAGCGGGTGGCGGGGAGCTGTTTTTT	CAWSVLLAGGGELFF
NA	TRBJ2-3	TRBD2	TRBV5-8	TGTGCCAGCAGCTTGGGACTGGCGGGGGTTAGCACAGATACGCAGTATTTT	CASSLGLAGVSTDTQYF
NA	TRBJ1-1	NA	TRBV28	TGTGCCAGCAGTTTAACCGCAGCGAACACTGAAGCTTTCTTT	CASSLTAANTEAFF
NA	TRBJ2-2	TRBD2	TRBV7-9	TGTGCCAGCGGAGAGGGGAGACTAGCGGGGCAAAACACCGGGGAGCTGTTTTTT	CASGEGRLAGQNTGELFF
NA	TRBJ1-3	NA	TRBV5-1	TGCGCCAGCACCTTAACGGCTGCGGGGGGAAGGCCCGGAAACACCATATATTTT	CASTLTAAGGRPGNTIYF
few	TRBJ1-4	NA	TRBV5-8	TGTGCCAGCAGCCCACCAGGGACGTCGGATATGGAACTGTTTTTT	CASSPPGTSDMELFF
NA	TRBJ2-7	NA	TRBV9	TGTGCCAGCAGCGTAGATGACGTGGAGGATTACGAGCAGTACTTC	CASSVDDVEDYEQYF
NA	TRBJ1-4	NA	TRBV27	TGTGCCAGCAGCCTTCGTGGGAATGGTGAAAAACTGTTTTTT	CASSLRGNGEKLFF
once	TRBJ2-7	TRBD2	TRBV5-1	TGCGCCAGCAGCTTCGAGCGGGGGGCTACCTACGAGCAGTACTTC	CASSFERGATYEQYF
few	TRBJ2-7	NA	TRBV23-1	TGCGCCAGCAGTCAAGGCAGTACCTACGAGCAGTACTTC	CASSQGSTYEQYF
once	TRBJ2-1	NA	TRBV9	TGTGCCAGCAGTGTAGACGGGGCGACCAATGAGCAGTTCTTC	CASSVDGATNEQFF
NA	TRBJ1-6	NA	TRBV5-1	TGCGCCAGCAGTCAACGGGGGGCCGGCGATTCACCCCTCCACTTT	CASSQRGAGDSPLHF
NA	TRBJ1-5	NA	TRBV11-2	TGTGCCAGCAGCTTAGATCGGGGGGGGCAGCCCCAGCATTTT	CASSLDRGGQPQHF
NA	TRBJ1-5	TRBD1	TRBV19	TGTGCCAGTAGTTATGACAGGGGTCGTCCTCGCAATCAGCCCCAGCATTTT	CASSYDRGRPRNQPQHF